At least ten counts were recorded for the clone carrying this T cell receptor beta chain. The library came from three nested PCR rounds adapted from ARM-PCR protocols. TCRdb redid the calling of the multiplex PCR reads with MiXCR, one entry per CDR3 protein. The profile shows some 99,000 distinct CDR3 sequences, under 65% of them singletons. This sample is drawn from a study of tumor and adjacent non-tumor tissue in lung cancer. Germline trimming cut 6 bases from V and 5 bases from J; bases unmatched to any gene: 12. Germline loops: CDR1 SNHLY, CDR2 FYNNEI. There are 16 residues in the CDR3. The template was RNA from unsorted bulk tissue. This non-tumor lung sample came from over 3 cm beyond the tumor edge.

This chain links TRBV2 with TRBJ2-3; TRBD1 agrees at 9 bases. The receptor's source is a man aged 60-69 years with non-small cell lung cancer. Sequencing was carried out using distant non-tumor lung tissue. CDR3 DNA sequence: TGTGCCAGCAGGGGACGTACAGGGGGCTTCGGAGATACGCAGTATTTT. Translating it yields CASRGRTGGFGDTQYF.